This T cell receptor beta chain is from a study of blood T cell repertoires in COVID-19. Study summary: The United States, Italy and Spain provided the acute and convalescent COVID-19 samples. The analysed material was cDNA or gDNA that came from T cells, B-cell-depleted T cells, or PBMCs.

This clone was seen just once. Assay used: immunoSEQ multiplex PCR; TCRdb lists only in-frame clones, some missing. The sample gives around 220,000 clones, roughly 80% of which show up once; about 10% is in the top ten. V shed 2 bases and J shed 8 bases, with 9 bases lying between them. The CDR3 has 12 residues. Germline values: CDR1 MNHNY, CDR2 SVGAGI (reference sequence). V is TRBV6-6 and J is TRBJ1-2; D is undetermined. The receptor was isolated from a woman aged 80 or older with acute or convalescent COVID-19. Sequences were obtained from peripheral blood. CDR3 coding DNA: TGTGCCAGCAGTTACACTCGAGTGGGCTACACCTTC. Amino acids: CASSYTRVGYTF.